This T cell receptor (beta chain) was identified in a study of vaccination effects on CD4 cells after COVID-19. Study in general: Of the BNT162b2 and mRNA-1273 vaccines, participants received two doses of one or the other.

Sequencing was preceded by expansion of antigen-specific CD4+ T cells with viral peptide pools in the ViraFEST assay. Scientists isolated CD4+ T cells after an approximately 10-day culture period ended. The study found no prior SARS-CoV-2 infection in the vaccine recipients, who tested negative for nucleocapsid antibodies. In this sample, this clone turned up a few times. What it binds is unknown. Assay used: immunoSEQ multiplex PCR; TCRdb lists only in-frame clones, some missing. The repertoire holds some 24,000 clones, with over 60% as singletons. Trimming took 4 bases from V and 4 from J; bases not matched to a gene: 11. The CDR3 runs 16 residues. The germline V gene has CDR1 LGHDT and CDR2 YNNKEL (reference sequence).

J is TRBJ2-3 and V is TRBV3-1 (or the pseudogene TRBV3-2); 7 nucleotides match TRBD2. The receptor comes from a human donor who received a COVID-19 vaccine. The sequencing here drew on CD4+ T cells from PBMCs cultured with HCoV-NL63 spike peptides, taken before COVID-19 vaccination. CDR3 in amino acids: CASSRLNLGGSDTQYF. In nucleotides, the CDR3 is TGTGCCAGCAGCCGCCTGAATCTCGGGGGGTCAGATACGCAGTATTTT.